The 9 T cell receptor beta chains below all came from one sample that was sequenced in a study of T-cell reconstitution after alpha-beta-depleted transplantation in children. Preparing the TCRbeta library involved the use of unique molecular identifiers. MiXCR, run by TCRdb on the PCR reads, gives a single entry per CDR3 protein. The table lists around 200,000 distinct CDR3 sequences, about a tenth of them singletons. The material sequenced was PBMCs from the stem cell graft donor, taken from the stem cell graft. These receptors all come from a human donor who donated a stem cell graft to a child with acute lymphoblastic leukemia.

This clonotype was found a few times. The chain carries TRBV20-1 and TRBJ2-7, with unresolved D. Germline lookup yields CDR1 DFQATT and CDR2 SNEGSKA (reference sequence). Between the trimmed V and J ends, which lost 0 bases and 1 base, there was a span of 13 bases. CDR3 length: 15 amino acids. CDR3 region: CSARDFAKASYEQYF. The CDR3 DNA reads as TGCAGTGCTAGAGATTTTGCCAAGGCTTCCTACGAGCAGTACTTC.

This clonotype showed up just a few times. The chain is built from TRBV29-1 and TRBJ2-7; D is possibly TRBD1 (5 bases). Germline V lookup: CDR1 SQVTM, CDR2 ANQGSEA. CDR3 length: 13 residues. V was pared by 3 bases and J by 4 bases, with 13 bases between. The CDR3 reads CSVEFDRPYEQYF. CDR3 coding DNA: TGCAGCGTTGAGTTTGACAGACCTTACGAGCAGTACTTC.

J is TRBJ2-3 and V is TRBV7-2; 7 bases align to TRBD2. The germline V gene encodes CDR1 SGHTA and CDR2 FQGNSA. V was clipped by 5 bases and J by 3 bases; unmatched bases: 5. The CDR3 extends over 14 amino acids. CDR3 in amino acids: CASSRGGATDTQYF. In DNA form, the CDR3 reads TGTGCCAGCAGCCGCGGGGGTGCGACAGATACGCAGTATTTT.

This rearrangement joins TRBV20-1 to TRBJ2-1; possibly TRBD1 for D (5 bases). Germline V gene sequence: CDR1 DFQATT, CDR2 SNEGSKA (reference sequence). Trimming cost V 6 bases and J 6 bases, with 18 bases left between them. The CDR3 is made up of 14 amino acids. CDR3: CSAKKQTVLNEQFF. In DNA form, the CDR3 reads TGCAGTGCCAAAAAACAGACAGTACTCAATGAGCAGTTCTTC.

In this sample, this clonotype turned up a few times. V and J are TRBV19 and TRBJ2-3, with 7 bases lining up with TRBD2. CDR1 and CDR2 (germline): LNHDA, SQIVND (reference sequence). V lost 5 bases to trimming and J lost 5 bases; unmatched junction nucleotides: 7. The CDR3 sequence is 14 residues long. In DNA form, the CDR3 reads TGTGCCAGTAGTTTGGGAGGGGTGAGAGATACGCAGTATTTT. It is translated as CASSLGGVRDTQYF. Full variable domain (missing parts from reference TRBV19 and TRBJ2-3): DGGITQSPKYLFRKEGQNVTLSCEQNLNHDAMYWYRQDPGQGLRLIYYSQIVNDFQKGDIAEGYSVSREKKESFPLTVTSAQKNPTAFYLCASSLGGVRDTQYFGPGTRLTVL.

The chain has TRBV4-2 and TRBJ2-5; 12 positions match TRBD2. The CDR3 covers 18 residues. V lost 0 bases, J lost 5 bases, and 10 bases stayed unmatched. The germline V gene has CDR1 LGHNA and CDR2 YNFKEQ. The CDR3 sequence is CASSQDPEALAGGETQYF. CDR3 nucleotide sequence: TGTGCCAGCAGCCAAGACCCCGAGGCGCTAGCGGGAGGGGAGACCCAGTACTTC.

This chain connects TRBV10-3 to TRBJ1-1; 8 bases align to TRBD1. Germline V gene data show CDR1 as ENHRY and CDR2 as SYGVKD. The length of the CDR3 is 14 residues. V dropped 9 bases and J dropped 8; count of bases not matched to a gene: 14. The CDR3 spells CAIGTGQGVVEAFF. CDR3 DNA: TGTGCCATAGGGACAGGACAGGGCGTGGTGGAAGCTTTCTTT.

This chain joins TRBV2 and TRBJ2-3; D gene unclear. The CDR3 has 13 amino acids. CDR1 and CDR2 (germline): SNHLY, FYNNEI. Trimming removed 1 base at V and 6 bases at J, with 8 bases between. This chain's CDR3 is CASSEGPLDTQYF. The CDR3 DNA reads TGTGCCAGCAGTGAAGGCCCCCTGGATACGCAGTATTTT.

This chain uses TRBV4-1 with TRBJ2-7; 8 bases map to TRBD2. Trimming at V came to 0 bases and at J to 4 bases, leaving 8 bases not matched to a gene. The CDR3 covers 16 residues. The germline gives CDR1 MGHRA, CDR2 YSYEKL. The CDR3 DNA follows: TGCGCCAGCAGCCAAGAAGCGGGGGCTTATCAGTACGAGCAGTACTTC. Encoded protein: CASSQEAGAYQYEQYF.